The 23 T cell receptor beta chains below come from one sample, sequenced in a study of control samples from healthy donors and cancer patients. Generated by immunoSEQ multiplex PCR, the TCRdb table keeps only in-frame clones and is missing some. The table shows approximately 60,000 clones, with roughly 90% occurring only once. What was sequenced was PBMCs. Receptors originate from a man younger than 40 with colorectal cancer.

The rearrangement uses TRBV11-3 and TRBJ2-1; D may be TRBD2 (5 bases). The CDR3 is made up of 15 amino acids. Looked up from germline, CDR1 is SGHNT and CDR2 is YENEEA. Trimming removed 3 bases from V and 0 bases from J, with 9 bases in between. The CDR3 bases are TGTGCCAGCAGCTTGAGGGCGAGCTCCTACAATGAGCAGTTCTTC. Translated: CASSLRASSYNEQFF.

CDR3 loop: CASSYTTGQGSTGELFF. The CDR3 region has the DNA TGTGCCAGCAGTTACACCACCGGACAGGGGTCCACCGGGGAGCTGTTTTTT. V usage is TRBV6-2 or TRBV6-3 and J usage is TRBJ2-2; 9 positions agree with TRBD1. Germline trimming cut 2 bases from V and 4 bases from J; bases unmatched to any gene: 8. The germline V gene encodes CDR1 MNHEY and CDR2 SVGEGT. CDR3 length equals 17 residues.

The chain uses TRBV19 and TRBJ1-5; D gene unclear. Looked up from germline, CDR1 is LNHDA and CDR2 is SQIVND (reference sequence). V lost 5 bases and J lost 3, with 14 bases in between. The CDR3 loop spans 15 amino acids. This CDR3 is CASSLVDTHNQPQHF. CDR3 in DNA: TGTGCCAGTAGTTTAGTCGACACTCACAATCAGCCCCAGCATTTT.

This chain joins TRBV30 and TRBJ1-1, with D hard to call. From germline, CDR1 is GTSNPN and CDR2 SVGIG (reference sequence). V was shortened by 1 base and J by 2 bases, with 11 bases between the two germline ends. CDR3 length: 14 amino acids. The CDR3 loop reads CAWSAGSGNTEAFF. The CDR3 coding sequence is TGTGCCTGGAGTGCCGGCAGCGGAAACACTGAAGCTTTCTTT.

CDR3 residues: CASTQANYGYTF. The DNA for the CDR3 is TGTGCCAGCACACAAGCTAACTATGGCTACACCTTC. This sequence joins TRBV6-6 and TRBJ1-2; D call uncertain. Germline V gene sequence: CDR1 MNHNY, CDR2 SVGAGI (reference sequence). This CDR3 spans 12 amino acids. Between the trimmed V and J ends, which lost 7 bases and 0 bases, there was a span of 6 bases.

The chain employs TRBV28 and TRBJ1-3; 7 nucleotides match TRBD1. This CDR3 comprises 15 residues. V dropped 4 bases and J dropped 3; count of bases not matched to a gene: 6. Germline CDR1 and CDR2: MDHEN and SYDVKM. CDR3 residues: CASSSPRGLGNTIYF. The CDR3 DNA reads TGTGCCAGCAGTTCCCCAAGGGGGCTTGGAAACACCATATATTTT.

The chain links TRBV6-7 to TRBJ1-2; D is perhaps TRBD1 (5 bases). TRBV6-7 is labeled an ORF, and its function is uncertain. The CDR3 loop spans 15 amino acids. The ends were cut back, 2 bases at V and 4 bases at J, with 14 bases in the middle. The CDR3 here is CASSYNRTTFYGYTF. DNA for the CDR3: TGTGCCAGCAGTTACAATCGGACAACTTTCTATGGCTACACCTTC.

The rearrangement uses TRBV10-2 and TRBJ2-2; weak D call: TRBD2 (6 bases). CDR1 and CDR2 (germline): WSHSY, SAAADI. The CDR3 is 13 amino acids. The V and J ends lost 7 bases and 6 bases respectively, with 12 bases between them. The chain's CDR3 is CASMLGRPGELFF. CDR3 coding DNA: TGCGCCAGCATGTTAGGGAGGCCCGGGGAGCTGTTTTTT.

The chain has TRBV11-2 and TRBJ2-2, with a tentative D call TRBD2 (5 bases). The CDR3 sequence is 14 residues long. From germline, CDR1 is SGHAT and CDR2 FQNNGV. The V gene lost 1 base and the J gene lost 3 bases, with 6 bases spanning the gap. In DNA, the CDR3 is TGTGCCAGCAGCTTAGGAGGGTACACCGGGGAGCTGTTTTTT. Translating it yields CASSLGGYTGELFF.

The V and J genes are TRBV4-2 and TRBJ1-5, with D unclear. V lost 0 bases and J lost 1, with 7 bases in between. Germline V gene sequence: CDR1 LGHNA, CDR2 YNFKEQ. The CDR3 totals 15 residues. CDR3 residues: CASSQDGVSNQPQHF. The CDR3 DNA is TGTGCCAGCAGCCAAGATGGGGTGAGCAATCAGCCCCAGCATTTT.

CDR3 residues: CATSDLTDSYNEQFF. Written as DNA, the CDR3 is TGTGCCACCAGTGATTTGACGGACAGCTACAATGAGCAGTTCTTC. The V and J genes are TRBV24-1 and TRBJ2-1; TRBD1 is a possible D gene (6 bases). V lost 0 bases, J lost 3 bases, and 8 bases lay in between. The CDR3 sequence is 15 residues long. CDR1 is KGHDR, CDR2 SFDVKD, per germline.

The rearrangement joins TRBV6-5 to TRBJ2-1, with 10 bases lining up with TRBD2. The CDR3 loop spans 13 amino acids. V lost 11 bases to trimming and J lost 3 bases; unmatched junction nucleotides: 4. In germline, CDR1 is MNHEY, CDR2 SVGAGI. The CDR3 DNA is TGTGCCGGGCGGACTAGCGGCTACAATGAGCAGTTCTTC. Translated, it gives CAGRTSGYNEQFF.

The chain couples TRBV5-1 to TRBJ2-1; D assignment may be TRBD1 or TRBD2 (6 bases each). V was clipped by 0 bases and J by 5 bases, with 21 bases between them. The CDR3 contains 18 residues. In germline, CDR1 is SGHRS, CDR2 YFSETQ. CDR3 nucleotides: TGCGCCAGCAGCTTGGGGACGGGGGCCCTCTATCTTAACAATGAGCAGTTCTTC. Its protein is CASSLGTGALYLNNEQFF.

The genes are TRBV5-4 and TRBJ2-3; D gene uncertain. The CDR3 runs to 12 residues. Germline CDR1 is SGHNT and CDR2 is YYREEE (reference sequence). The V gene lost 4 bases and the J gene lost 4 bases, with 7 bases spanning the gap. CDR3 protein: CASSAVADTQYF. In nucleotides, the CDR3 is TGTGCCAGCAGCGCGGTAGCAGATACGCAGTATTTT.

The chain couples TRBV2 to TRBJ1-2, with a possible D match to TRBD1 (5 bases). The V end lost 2 bases, the J end lost 0 bases, and 10 bases lay between the germline ends. The germline gives CDR1 SNHLY, CDR2 FYNNEI. The CDR3 has 15 amino acids. CDR3 in DNA: TGTGCCAGCAGTGAATTACAGGTCTCTAACTATGGCTACACCTTC. Protein: CASSELQVSNYGYTF.

V usage is TRBV5-5 and J usage is TRBJ2-7; no reliable D call. V gave up 0 bases and J gave up 3 bases, with 13 bases separating them. CDR1 is SGHKS and CDR2 is YYEKEE in the germline V gene (reference sequence). This CDR3 comprises 15 residues. This CDR3 is CASSLVGRTSYEQYV. CDR3 coding DNA: TGTGCCAGCAGCTTGGTAGGAAGGACCAGCTACGAGCAGTACGTC.

This rearrangement joins TRBV29-1 to TRBJ2-2; tentatively, D is TRBD2 (5 bases). From germline, CDR1 is SQVTM and CDR2 ANQGSEA. V dropped 6 bases and J dropped 2 bases, with 13 bases sitting between them. This CDR3 spans 14 amino acids. The CDR3 region has the DNA TGCAGCGTGTCTACGGGGTCAAACACCGGGGAGCTGTTTTTT. The encoded protein is CSVSTGSNTGELFF.

The V call is TRBV9, the J call TRBJ2-1; D not certain. CDR1 and CDR2 (germline): SGDLS, YYNGEE. Between the trimmed V and J ends, which lost 3 bases and 6 bases, there was a span of 7 bases. CDR3 length equals 12 residues. CDR3 DNA sequence: TGTGCCAGCAGCGACGGACGCAATGAGCAGTTCTTC. Its translation is CASSDGRNEQFF.

J is TRBJ1-1 and V is TRBV6-5; D is possibly TRBD1 (5 bases). V was shortened by 6 bases and J by 5 bases, with 19 bases between the two germline ends. From germline, CDR1 is MNHEY and CDR2 SVGAGI. CDR3 length: 15 residues. CDR3 sequence: CASRRRGLGGTEAFF. In nucleotides, the CDR3 is TGTGCCAGCAGGCGGAGGGGTCTGGGGGGGACTGAAGCTTTCTTT.

The chain links TRBV6-2 or TRBV6-3 to TRBJ2-7, with 14 bases aligning to TRBD2. The length of the CDR3 is 15 residues. The germline V gene has CDR1 MNHEY and CDR2 SVGEGT. The V segment lost 0 bases and the J segment 6 bases; nucleotides outside the gene matches: 1. CDR3 amino acids: CASSYSTSGGAEQYF. The CDR3 bases are TGTGCCAGCAGTTACTCGACTAGCGGGGGGGCCGAGCAGTACTTC.

The rearrangement joins TRBV5-5 to TRBJ2-1; D is unclear. There are 15 residues in the CDR3. Per the germline V gene, CDR1 is SGHKS and CDR2 is YYEKEE (reference sequence). V shed 0 bases and J shed 1 base, with 8 bases lying between them. This CDR3 reads CASSLGGDSYNEQFF. CDR3 sequence (DNA): TGTGCCAGCAGCTTGGGCGGTGATTCCTACAATGAGCAGTTCTTC.

This clone was seen a handful of times. This chain's CDR3 is CASTLRSGAGNTIYF. The CDR3 nucleotides read TGTGCCAGCACCCTCAGATCAGGGGCTGGAAACACCATATATTTT. The V call is TRBV5-6, the J call TRBJ1-3, with a tentative D call TRBD1 (6 bases). The CDR3 has 15 residues. In germline, CDR1 is SGHDT, CDR2 YYEEEE. V shed 6 bases and J shed 2 bases, with 15 bases lying between them.

This chain uses TRBV29-1 with TRBJ1-1; 7 positions agree with TRBD1. Germline V gene sequence: CDR1 SQVTM, CDR2 ANQGSEA. The V and J ends lost 4 bases and 2 bases, in that order; junction bases with no gene match: 4. This CDR3 contains 13 residues. CDR3 bases: TGCAGCGTTGCGGCAGGGGGAAACACTGAAGCTTTCTTT. This sequence encodes CSVAAGGNTEAFF.